This record covers a single T cell receptor beta chain. V lost 5 bases to trimming and J lost 3 bases, with 10 bases between them. The length of the CDR3 is 13 residues. From germline, CDR1 is SNHLY and CDR2 FYNNEI. The record originates from a study of blood T cell repertoires in COVID-19. On the study more broadly: Acute-phase and convalescent COVID-19 samples originated in the United States, Italy and Spain. The cDNA or gDNA used as material had been derived from T cells, B-cell-depleted T cells, or PBMCs.

As handled by the study authors: Estimates of nucleated cell counts were drawn from the amplification of reference gene primers. Clones were read by immunoSEQ multiplex PCR, and TCRdb kept only the in-frame ones, dropping some. The V and J calls and clone size are taken from that table; D and trimming were inferred from the DNA. The sample consists of approximately 69,000 clones, around 81% of them appearing once. The sequence was collected from a woman aged 70-85 years with acute or convalescent COVID-19. This chain uses TRBV2 with TRBJ1-1; TRBD1 might be the D (6 bases). The sequenced sample consisted of peripheral blood. The CDR3 nucleotides are TGTGCCAGCAGTTCCAGGGGAGACACTGAAGCTTTCTTT. Translated, it gives CASSSRGDTEAFF.